These T cell receptor beta chains were read from a single sample in a study of blood T cells in healthy people across ages. From the 5' RACE reads, TCRdb called clonotypes with MiXCR, one entry per CDR3 protein. The table has 1.5 million to 2 million distinct CDR3 sequences, about 28% seen once; the top ten hold about 7.7%. The material sequenced was blood. The receptors come from a woman aged 25-40 years in good health. Both conserved end residues are part of each CDR3. The D gene is left open where the match is weak. Where a row states a size, it is once, few, many or the class of an expanded clone; other rows omit it.

>many|TRBV4-3|-|TRBJ2-1
CANSQGQAAEQFF
TGCGCCAACAGCCAAGGCCAAGCGGCTGAGCAGTTCTTC
>-|TRBV29-1|-|TRBJ1-6
CSVSTANNSPLHF
TGCAGCGTTTCGACAGCGAATAATTCACCCCTCCACTTT
>once|TRBV4-3|-|TRBJ2-2
CASSFTSGAGELFF
TGCGCCAGCAGCTTCACCTCGGGGGCCGGGGAGCTGTTTTTT
>-|TRBV12-3/TRBV12-4|-|TRBJ1-4
CASTPGLFNEKLFF
TGTGCCAGCACCCCGGGACTGTTTAATGAAAAACTGTTTTTT
>many|TRBV12-3/TRBV12-4|-|TRBJ2-1
CASRTQPGLGGSEQFF
TGTGCCAGCAGGACCCAACCGGGACTGGGGGGAAGTGAGCAGTTCTTC
>many|TRBV20-1|TRBD2|TRBJ2-1
CSARAREGLYYNEQFF
TGCAGTGCTAGAGCCCGGGAGGGGCTTTACTACAATGAGCAGTTCTTC
>-|TRBV15|TRBD2|TRBJ2-7
CATSGGLANSYEQYF
TGTGCCACCAGCGGGGGACTAGCGAATTCCTACGAGCAGTACTTC
>-|TRBV7-2|TRBD2|TRBJ2-5
CASSRTSGGYQETQYF
TGTGCCAGCAGTCGGACTAGCGGGGGGTACCAAGAGACCCAGTACTTC
>few|TRBV12-3/TRBV12-4|-|TRBJ2-7
CASSPAGASYNEQYF
TGTGCCAGCAGTCCCGCAGGGGCGTCCTACAATGAGCAGTACTTC
>few|TRBV25-1|-|TRBJ1-6
CASSSAGRKGSYNSPLHF
TGTGCCAGCAGCTCGGCGGGGAGAAAGGGCTCCTATAATTCACCCCTCCACTTT
>-|TRBV18|-|TRBJ1-2
CASSPNLGSLFSYGYTF
TGTGCCAGCTCACCCAACCTGGGATCGCTCTTTAGTTATGGCTACACCTTC
>-|TRBV12-3/TRBV12-4|TRBD2|TRBJ2-3
CASTGLAGADTQYF
TGTGCCAGCACGGGACTAGCGGGAGCAGATACGCAGTATTTT
>many|TRBV7-2|-|TRBJ2-7
CASSLDAGRNDEQYF
TGTGCCAGCAGCTTAGATGCGGGACGAAACGACGAGCAGTACTTC
>many|TRBV9|-|TRBJ2-7
CASSPSPGRSEQYF
TGTGCCAGCAGCCCCAGCCCGGGCAGATCCGAGCAGTACTTC
>-|TRBV6-1|-|TRBJ1-5
CASSVRGINQPQHF
TGTGCCAGCAGTGTGAGGGGTATCAATCAGCCCCAGCATTTT
>-|TRBV7-2|TRBD1|TRBJ2-2
CAREGQGYTGELFF
TGTGCCCGAGAAGGACAGGGCTACACCGGGGAGCTGTTTTTT
>-|TRBV12-3/TRBV12-4|-|TRBJ2-7
CASSLELEYEQYF
TGTGCCAGCAGTTTGGAGTTGGAGTACGAGCAGTACTTC
>few|TRBV20-1|-|TRBJ2-5
CRARGGEETQYF
TGCAGGGCCCGCGGGGGCGAGGAGACCCAGTACTTC
>many|TRBV7-9|TRBD1|TRBJ2-5
CASSDRDRAQETQYF
TGTGCCAGCAGCGACCGGGACAGGGCCCAAGAGACCCAGTACTTC
>many|TRBV27|-|TRBJ2-3
CASSLSNRMGGTDTQYF
TGTGCCAGCAGTTTATCGAACCGAATGGGAGGCACAGATACGCAGTATTTT
>few|TRBV20-1|TRBD2|TRBJ2-7
CSATRDTGLALGSYEQYF
TGCAGTGCTACCCGGGACACGGGACTAGCGTTAGGATCCTACGAGCAGTACTTC
>-|TRBV30|-|TRBJ1-2
CAWSVRHSGTYGYTF
TGTGCCTGGAGTGTACGGCACTCCGGGACCTATGGCTACACCTTC
>-|TRBV15|-|TRBJ1-4
CATSRDKDEKLFF
TGTGCCACCAGCAGAGATAAGGATGAAAAACTGTTTTTT
>few|TRBV6-2/TRBV6-3|-|TRBJ2-7
CASNGPIYEQYF
TGTGCCAGCAACGGACCGATCTACGAGCAGTACTTC
>-|TRBV3-1|-|TRBJ2-3
CASSLIQSGAKGGWVRRTDTQYF
TGTGCCAGCAGCCTCATCCAGAGCGGGGCAAAGGGGGGCTGGGTAAGACGGACAGATACGCAGTATTTT
>-|TRBV5-5|-|TRBJ2-1
CASSPYGDHEQFF
TGTGCCAGCAGCCCCTACGGGGATCATGAGCAGTTCTTC